These 29 T cell receptor beta chains were all obtained from the same sample, sequenced in a study of metastatic and nonmetastatic thyroid tumors. With MiXCR, TCRdb called clones anew from the PCR reads. This table has 21,000 or so clones, 28% appearing once. All patients were untreated before thyroid surgery. Sequencing was performed on tumor tissue. The receptors here all came from a male donor with papillary thyroid cancer or a benign thyroid nodule (not recorded which). Some clones in this sample may be carry-over from other donors' samples.

J is TRBJ2-3 and V is TRBV7-3, with 7 bases fitting TRBD1. The CDR3 is 12 residues long. Looked up from germline, CDR1 is SGHTA and CDR2 is FQGTGA. V was clipped by 5 bases and J by 4 bases; unmatched bases: 0. The CDR3 sequence is CASSQGADTQYF. CDR3 coding DNA: TGTGCCAGCAGCCAGGGGGCAGATACGCAGTATTTT.

This clone was counted a few times. This sequence joins TRBV12-3 or TRBV12-4 and TRBJ1-6, with D tentatively TRBD1 (6 bases). The V gene lost 10 bases and the J gene lost 7 bases, with 17 bases spanning the gap. The CDR3 has 14 residues. This CDR3 reads CAIIFRGVNSPLHF. The CDR3 nucleotides read TGTGCCATCATTTTTAGGGGGGTGAATTCACCCCTCCACTTT.

This clone occurred many times. Other DNA sequences in this sample translate to the same CDR3. The chain uses TRBV15 and TRBJ2-6; D not certain. The V gene lost 1 base and the J gene lost 0 bases, with 7 bases spanning the gap. The CDR3 is made up of 16 amino acids. Germline V gene lookup returns CDR1 LNHNV and CDR2 YYDKDF (reference sequence). CDR3: CATSRGADSGANVLTF. The CDR3 DNA follows: TGTGCCACCAGCAGAGGGGCAGACTCTGGGGCCAACGTCCTGACTTTC.

The chain carries TRBV28 and TRBJ1-2, with unresolved D. Germline V CDR1 and CDR2: MDHEN, SYDVKM. V was shortened by 4 bases and J by 8 bases, with 11 bases between the two germline ends. This CDR3 is built from 12 residues. The CDR3 DNA sequence: TGTGCCAGCAGTTCGGTATTCGGGGGCTACACCTTC. Translation gives CASSSVFGGYTF.

This chain joins TRBV11-2 and TRBJ1-4; D is uncertain. Germline V gene lookup returns CDR1 SGHAT and CDR2 FQNNGV. The length of the CDR3 is 15 residues. Trimming removed 6 bases from V and 6 bases from J, with 17 bases in between. The CDR3 DNA reads as TGTGCCAGCAGTCCGATCGGAGTTGCTCATGAAAAACTGTTTTTT. It encodes CASSPIGVAHEKLFF.

This clone is medium-sized (0.01 to 0.1%) within its sample. The J gene is TRBJ2-7, the V gene TRBV28; a possible D gene is TRBD1 (6 bases). CDR3 length: 14 amino acids. V was shortened by 6 bases and J by 5 bases, with 17 bases between the two germline ends. Germline V gene lookup returns CDR1 MDHEN and CDR2 SYDVKM. The CDR3, as DNA: TGTGCCAGCAGAACAACAGGGCGAGGAGACGAGCAGTACTTC. Protein sequence: CASRTTGRGDEQYF.

The chain carries TRBV3-1 and TRBJ1-3, with TRBD1 as a possible D gene (6 bases). Looked up from germline, CDR1 is LGHDT and CDR2 is YNNKEL (reference sequence). The CDR3 is made up of 15 amino acids. V lost 4 bases, J lost 0 bases, and 10 bases lay in between. The CDR3 DNA reads TGTGCCAGCAGCCCCAGGGGTGGCTCTGGAAACACCATATATTTT. It is translated as CASSPRGGSGNTIYF.

The chain joins TRBV20-1 to TRBJ2-1; TRBD2 matches 10 bases. The junction had 10 bases not matched to a gene; V was cut back by 4 bases and J by 7 bases. The CDR3 loop spans 15 amino acids. Germline CDR1 reads DFQATT; CDR2 reads SNEGSKA (reference sequence). The CDR3 coding sequence is TGCAGTGCTACCGGACCAGCGGGAGGGCCGAATGAGCAGTTCTTC. It yields the protein CSATGPAGGPNEQFF.

Concerning this clone itself: Germline and junction disagree at one end, which may indicate a read error. The chain has TRBV27 and TRBJ2-7; 7 bases match TRBD2. This CDR3 is 15 amino acids long. Germline CDR1 MNHEY, CDR2 SMNVEV (reference sequence). This CDR3 is CASIPILAKLWEQYF. The CDR3 nucleotides are TGTGCCAGCATCCCGATACTAGCGAAACTTTGGGAGCAGTATTTC.

This clone is medium-sized. The chain joins TRBV4-2 to TRBJ2-5; a weak D match, TRBD1 (5 bases). This CDR3 has 18 residues. Between the trimmed V and J ends, which lost 0 bases and 5 bases, there was a span of 22 bases. The germline V gene has CDR1 LGHNA and CDR2 YNFKEQ. The DNA of the CDR3 is TGTGCCAGCAGCCAAGATATGTCCAGGGTTGAAAGTATTGAGACCCAGTACTTC. Its translation: CASSQDMSRVESIETQYF.

The CDR3 bases are TGTGCCATCATCTTAGTGCCCCCACACGGGGGAGGCGAGCAGTACTTC. Translation: CAIILVPPHGGGEQYF. The rearrangement links TRBV7-2 to TRBJ2-7, with a tentative D call TRBD2 (6 bases). Germline CDR1 reads SGHTA; CDR2 reads FQGNSA. CDR3 length: 16 residues. Trimming pared 10 bases from V and 6 bases from J, leaving 28 bases between.

The chain uses TRBV6-1 and TRBJ1-4, with D possibly TRBD1 on 6 matching bases. The CDR3 extends over 14 amino acids. The V end was cut by 7 bases, the J end by 2 bases, with 11 bases between. The germline CDR1 and CDR2 sequences are MNHNS and SASEGT. DNA for the CDR3: TGTGCCAGCAACACAGGGTCTACTAATGAAAAACTGTTTTTT. Protein sequence: CASNTGSTNEKLFF.

The chain has TRBV11-2 and TRBJ1-6; D unclear. CDR3 size: 15 residues. Trimming took off 3 bases at V and 7 bases at J, with 13 bases between the two ends. The germline V gene has CDR1 SGHAT and CDR2 FQNNGV. The DNA of the CDR3 is TGTGCCAGCAGCTTGTTAGGGCAGGCAAATTCACCCCTCCACTTT. It yields the protein CASSLLGQANSPLHF.

The V call is TRBV9, the J call TRBJ2-7, with TRBD2 as a possible D gene (6 bases). Germline V gene data show CDR1 as SGDLS and CDR2 as YYNGEE. The CDR3 loop spans 15 amino acids. V lost 3 bases and J 3 bases, leaving 16 bases between the germline ends. The CDR3 loop reads CASSAFPGGYYEQYF. The CDR3 nucleotides read TGTGCCAGCAGCGCCTTCCCCGGAGGGTACTACGAGCAGTACTTC.

This clone appeared a few times. The rearrangement uses TRBV6-4 and TRBJ2-5, with D perhaps matching TRBD1 (6 bases). The length of the CDR3 is 13 residues. Trimming took 5 bases from V and 2 from J, leaving 9 bases between them. Germline V gene data show CDR1 as MRHNA and CDR2 as SNTAGT. This CDR3 reads CASSFQGQETQYF. CDR3 nucleotides: TGTGCCAGCAGTTTCCAGGGGCAAGAGACCCAGTACTTC.

With regard to this clone: The germline gene is not matched at one end of the junction; a read error may be the cause. CDR3 nucleotides: TGCGCCAGCAGCTCAACATGGGGGGCTTCAAACTACGGCTACACCTTC. Encoded protein: CASSSTWGASNYGYTF. The chain couples TRBV5-1 to TRBJ1-2, with a tentative D call TRBD1 (6 bases). This CDR3 spans 16 amino acids. Germline CDR1 is SGHRS and CDR2 is YFSETQ.

This sequence joins TRBV18 and TRBJ2-3; D remains unclear. The germline CDR1 and CDR2 sequences are KGHSH and LQKENI. V was trimmed by 0 bases and J by 2 bases, leaving 6 bases between them. The CDR3 extends over 14 amino acids. CDR3: CASSPPRVTDTQYF. Written as DNA, the CDR3 is TGTGCCAGCTCACCACCGAGAGTCACAGATACGCAGTATTTT.

This clone was seen a few times. The chain is built from TRBV28 and TRBJ2-7, with D unclear. Germline V gene data show CDR1 as MDHEN and CDR2 as SYDVKM. CDR3 size: 16 residues. Trimming stripped 2 bases from V and 4 bases from J, with 18 bases between. The CDR3: CASSLGPLTPFYEQYF. The DNA for the CDR3 is TGTGCCAGCAGTTTAGGTCCCCTGACCCCATTTTACGAGCAGTACTTC.

This clone was counted at least ten times. The chain combines TRBV18 with TRBJ1-1, with unresolved D. Trimming shortened V by 2 bases and J by 4 bases, and 14 bases separated the two germline ends. CDR1 KGHSH and CDR2 LQKENI come from the germline V gene. The CDR3 is made up of 15 amino acids. The CDR3 DNA follows: TGTGCCAGCTCACCAGGGAGAGGGCAGGTCACTGAAGCTTTCTTT. Translating it yields CASSPGRGQVTEAFF.

The DNA for the CDR3 is TGTGCCAGCAGCTTAGAGAGTCGGCAGCCCCAGCATTTT. Protein: CASSLESRQPQHF. The chain carries TRBV7-2 and TRBJ1-5, with D uncertain. The CDR3 consists of 13 residues. V gave up 1 base and J gave up 7 bases, with 8 bases separating them. In germline, CDR1 is SGHTA, CDR2 FQGNSA.

This clone has a count of ten or more. V usage is TRBV6-6 and J usage is TRBJ2-7; D is possibly TRBD2 (5 bases). Germline V gene lookup returns CDR1 MNHNY and CDR2 SVGAGI (reference sequence). The CDR3 extends over 14 amino acids. V lost 0 bases, J lost 5 bases, and 11 bases lay in between. In nucleotides, the CDR3 is TGTGCCAGCAGTTACTCGCCGGGAAGGGACGAGCAGTACTTC. It is translated as CASSYSPGRDEQYF.

This clone was counted at least ten times. This sample includes further DNA sequences coding for the same CDR3. This chain connects TRBV2 to TRBJ2-7; 10 nucleotides align to TRBD2. Germline V gene sequence: CDR1 SNHLY, CDR2 FYNNEI. Trimming removed 11 bases from V and 5 bases from J; junction bases left unmatched: 12. CDR3 length: 14 residues. This CDR3 is CAGRTGTSDHEQYF. CDR3 in DNA: TGTGCCGGGAGAACCGGGACTAGCGACCACGAGCAGTACTTC.

This sequence joins TRBV12-3 or TRBV12-4 and TRBJ2-7, with 11 bases fitting TRBD2. V was clipped by 1 base and J by 0 bases; unmatched bases: 8. CDR3 size: 18 residues. The CDR3 is CASSLGLAGGTHSYEQYF. CDR3 nucleotide sequence: TGTGCCAGCAGTTTAGGCTTAGCGGGAGGGACCCACTCCTACGAGCAGTACTTC.

V usage is TRBV6-2 or TRBV6-3 and J usage is TRBJ2-2; the match to TRBD1 covers 10 bases. Germline CDR1 reads MNHEY; CDR2 reads SVGEGT. This CDR3 has 15 residues. V lost 11 bases to trimming and J lost 7 bases; unmatched junction nucleotides: 13. CDR3 DNA sequence: TGTGCCTGGAGTTCCGGGACAGGGGCGAACGGGGAGCTGTTTTTT. Its translation: CAWSSGTGANGELFF.

The sample holds a few counts of this clone. The chain is built from TRBV15 and TRBJ2-1, with 8 bases identical to TRBD2. In germline, CDR1 is LNHNV, CDR2 YYDKDF (reference sequence). The CDR3 runs to 15 residues. V lost 4 bases and J lost 4; bases outside the gene matches: 6. This CDR3 is CATSKVAGSYNEQFF. In DNA, the CDR3 is TGTGCCACCAGCAAGGTAGCGGGATCATACAATGAGCAGTTCTTC.

This clone was counted a single time. The chain employs TRBV6-1 and TRBJ2-5; perhaps TRBD2 as D (5 bases). The CDR3 totals 15 residues. Germline V lookup: CDR1 MNHNS, CDR2 SASEGT. V was shortened by 10 bases and J by 7 bases, with 25 bases between the two germline ends. The CDR3 DNA follows: TGTGCCAACTCCTTTGAAGAGGGTACGGCGGGGACCCAGTACTTC. This sequence encodes CANSFEEGTAGTQYF.

This clone was detected ten times or more. The V gene is TRBV19, the J gene TRBJ2-3, with 13 bases lining up with TRBD2. Per the germline V gene, CDR1 is LNHDA and CDR2 is SQIVND (reference sequence). The V segment lost 7 bases and the J segment 0 bases; nucleotides outside the gene matches: 7. This CDR3 is built from 17 residues. The CDR3 DNA sequence: TGTGCCAGTACGTGGACTAGCGGGAGCTCTAGCACAGATACGCAGTATTTT. The encoded protein is CASTWTSGSSSTDTQYF.

With regard to this clone: No DNA is shown, since the ends of the CDR3 on it are uncertain; the CDR3 is the one TCRdb lists. The rearrangement joins TRBV28 to TRBJ2-6. Inclusive of both ends, the CDR3 amounts to 14 amino acids. Germline CDR1 reads MDHEN; CDR2 reads SYDVKM. The CDR3 loop reads CASSSSRGANVLTF.

This clone was seen many times. A clone one base away is much larger, so this may be a read error. The gene calls are TRBV2 and TRBJ1-1, with D perhaps matching TRBD1 (5 bases). The V and J ends lost 3 bases and 5 bases respectively, with 16 bases between them. Germline CDR1 SNHLY, CDR2 FYNNEI. The CDR3 has 15 amino acids. For the CDR3, the DNA is TGTGCCAGCAGTGATGAGAGATGGGGGGATACTGAAGCTTTCTTT. Amino acid sequence: CASSDERWGDTEAFF.